This T cell receptor (beta chain) is drawn from a study of blood T cell repertoires in COVID-19. Assay: immunoSEQ multiplex PCR; the TCRdb copy retains only in-frame clones and omits some. The sample consists of 99,000 or so clones, roughly 88% of them appearing once. Those enrolled in Seattle joined during active infection and were followed longitudinally afterward. The V gene's germline CDR1 is GTSNPN and CDR2 SVGIG (reference sequence). The CDR3 totals 13 residues. V shed 1 base and J 12 bases; nucleotides not matched to a gene: 10. The sequence was obtained from a man in his fifties or sixties with COVID-19, enrolled during active disease. Sequencing used peripheral blood. The V gene is TRBV30, the J gene TRBJ1-2, with TRBD1 identical over 8 bases. The CDR3 region has the DNA TGTGCCTGGAGTGGCGGGACAGGCCAACCTGACACCTTC. Protein sequence: CAWSGGTGQPDTF.